The clone carrying this T cell receptor beta chain was detected a few times. Its antigen is as yet unknown. The data stem from a study of T-cell memory formation after mild COVID-19. Broader study findings: Contracting clones from day 15 to 85 showed balanced CD4/CD8; later expanders favored CD4+.

TCRdb independently ran MiXCR on the 5' RACE reads; one entry per CDR3 protein. The table shows around 340,000 distinct CDR3 sequences, with around 15% occurring only once. Germline V CDR1 and CDR2: SGHTA, FQGTGA. The CDR3 runs to 16 residues. The V gene lost 5 bases and the J gene lost 6 bases, with 19 bases spanning the gap. The TCR sequence derives from a man between 18 and 35 years old who had mild COVID-19 (a few samples of this study predate the infection). Cell type and time point are not known. What was sequenced was PBMCs or a T cell subset sorted from them (not recorded which). J is TRBJ2-2 and V is TRBV7-3; possibly TRBD1 or TRBD2 for D (5 bases each). CDR3 DNA sequence: TGTGCCAGCAGCGAGATGGGACCCGATAACGCCGGGGAGCTGTTTTTT. Translating it yields CASSEMGPDNAGELFF.